The 27 T cell receptor beta chains reported below all come from one sample, sequenced in a study of blood T cell repertoires in COVID-19. Profiled with immunoSEQ multiplex PCR; TCRdb holds only in-frame clones, not every one. The profile covers 150,000 to 200,000 clones, with about 80% appearing a single time and approximately 7.1% taken by the ten largest. Sequenced material: peripheral blood. These receptors all stem from a human donor in a cohort sampled during active COVID-19.

This clone was seen a few times. The J gene is TRBJ1-5, the V gene TRBV5-8, with D unclear. Per the germline V gene, CDR1 is SGHTS and CDR2 is YDEGEE. Trimming left V 0 bases short and J 3 bases short, with 10 bases between. This CDR3 contains 15 residues. CDR3 sequence (DNA): TGTGCCAGCAGCTTGGGGGAGGGTTCCAATCAGCCCCAGCATTTT. This translates into CASSLGEGSNQPQHF.

This CDR3 is CASSPPTGGYSNQPQHF. CDR3 nucleotides: TGTGCCAGCAGTCCCCCGACAGGGGGCTATAGCAATCAGCCCCAGCATTTT. The chain joins TRBV2 to TRBJ1-5, with 10 positions matching TRBD1. This CDR3 has 17 residues. V lost 5 bases to trimming and J lost 0 bases; unmatched junction nucleotides: 7. The germline gives CDR1 SNHLY, CDR2 FYNNEI.

This chain joins TRBV12-3 or TRBV12-4 and TRBJ1-1; 7 positions match TRBD1. This CDR3 contains 12 residues. V shed 6 bases, J shed 5 bases, and the junction held 3 bases outside the gene matches. The CDR3 nucleotides are TGTGCCAGCAGCCAACAGGGGACTGAAGCTTTCTTT. This encodes CASSQQGTEAFF.

The CDR3 DNA is TGTGCCTGCTATAGCGGGGGGTTAGATACGCAGTATTTT. Protein product: CACYSGGLDTQYF. This chain uses TRBV30 with TRBJ2-3; 10 nucleotides line up with TRBD2. CDR3 length equals 13 residues. The V gene's germline CDR1 is GTSNPN and CDR2 SVGIG (reference sequence). Trimming took 6 bases from V and 5 from J; bases not matched to a gene: 5.

This clone was seen just once. CDR3 bases: TGTGCCAGCAGCCAACTTTCGGACACTGAAGCTTTCTTT. The encoded protein is CASSQLSDTEAFF. The chain joins TRBV3-1 (or the pseudogene TRBV3-2) to TRBJ1-1; D gene ambiguous. The CDR3 spans 13 residues. V was clipped by 2 bases and J by 3 bases, with 7 bases between them. The germline V gene encodes CDR1 LGHDT and CDR2 YNNKEL (reference sequence).

The CDR3 reads CASSQDPNSYQETQYF. CDR3 DNA: TGTGCCAGCAGCCAAGATCCTAACAGCTACCAAGAGACCCAGTACTTC. V is TRBV3-1 (or the pseudogene TRBV3-2) and J is TRBJ2-5; D gene unclear. Germline V gene data show CDR1 as LGHDT and CDR2 as YNNKEL (reference sequence). This CDR3 comprises 16 residues. Trimming took 0 bases from V and 0 from J, leaving 11 bases between them.

This clone was detected once. The chain links TRBV7-8 to TRBJ1-3; 8 bases agree with TRBD1. The germline CDR1 and CDR2 sequences are SGHVS and FQNEAQ. Losses at the gene ends were 5 bases for V and 4 bases for J; bases not matched to a gene: 16. The CDR3 is 18 residues long. CDR3 in DNA: TGTGCCAGCAGCCCCATCGGTTGGGCAGGGGGCTCGGGAAACACCATATATTTT. Encoded protein: CASSPIGWAGGSGNTIYF.

The J gene is TRBJ1-1, the V gene TRBV15; 7 bases fit TRBD1. CDR1 and CDR2 (germline): LNHNV, YYDKDF (reference sequence). CDR3 length: 15 amino acids. V lost 3 bases, J lost 5 bases, and 9 bases stayed unmatched. CDR3 protein: CATSRRQGRDTEAFF. CDR3 in DNA: TGTGCCACCAGCAGGAGACAGGGTCGAGATACTGAAGCTTTCTTT.

The chain couples TRBV5-4 to TRBJ2-2; D possibly corresponds to TRBD1 (6 bases). Germline V CDR1 and CDR2: SGHNT, YYREEE (reference sequence). Trimming shortened V by 1 base and J by 4 bases, and 11 bases separated the two germline ends. CDR3 length: 15 amino acids. The CDR3 sequence is CASSLRTESTGELFF. The CDR3 DNA is TGTGCCAGCAGCTTGAGGACAGAATCCACCGGGGAGCTGTTTTTT.

V is TRBV7-6 and J is TRBJ2-7; D is undetermined. The CDR3 contains 12 residues. In germline, CDR1 is SGHVS, CDR2 FNYEAQ. Trimming took 5 bases from V and 6 from J, leaving 11 bases between them. The CDR3 loop is CASSHQAGEQYF. The CDR3 DNA sequence: TGTGCCAGCAGCCACCAGGCCGGCGAGCAGTACTTC.

The CDR3 spells CASSLARRAFSNQPQHF. The CDR3 coding sequence is TGTGCCAGCAGCTTAGCCCGCAGGGCCTTTAGCAATCAGCCCCAGCATTTT. The chain uses TRBV7-8 and TRBJ1-5; perhaps TRBD1 as D (5 bases). Between the trimmed V and J ends, which lost 0 bases and 0 bases, there was a span of 12 bases. There are 17 residues in the CDR3. Looked up from germline, CDR1 is SGHVS and CDR2 is FQNEAQ.

This chain connects TRBV6-5 to TRBJ1-1; TRBD1 aligns across 8 bases. The CDR3 sequence is 15 residues long. With 6 bases clipped from V and 1 base from J, the junction kept 7 bases outside the gene matches. Germline CDR1 and CDR2: MNHEY and SVGAGI. DNA for the CDR3: TGTGCCAGCAGCCCCTACAGGGGGAGGAACACTGAAGCTTTCTTT. As protein: CASSPYRGRNTEAFF.

The chain employs TRBV25-1 and TRBJ1-2; D might be TRBD1 (6 bases). Germline CDR1 reads MGHDK; CDR2 reads SYGVNS. This CDR3 contains 14 residues. The V end lost 1 base, the J end lost 7 bases, and 13 bases lay between the germline ends. CDR3 protein: CASSESGGAGGYTF. In DNA form, the CDR3 reads TGTGCCAGCAGTGAATCGGGGGGCGCAGGTGGCTACACCTTC.

This clone has just a few counts. The chain recombines TRBV5-6 with TRBJ1-1; maybe TRBD1 (5 bases). V was pared by 5 bases and J by 1 base, with 15 bases between. The V gene's germline CDR1 is SGHDT and CDR2 YYEEEE. The CDR3 is made up of 15 amino acids. CDR3 residues: CASSPMDQGNTEAFF. In DNA, the CDR3 is TGTGCCAGCAGTCCAATGGATCAGGGGAACACTGAAGCTTTCTTT. Full variable domain (missing parts from reference TRBV5-6 and TRBJ1-1): DAGVTQSPTHLIKTRGQQVTLRCSPKSGHDTVSWYQQALGQGPQFIFQYYEEEERQRGNFPDRFSGHQFPNYSSELNVNALLLGDSALYLCASSPMDQGNTEAFFGQGTRLTVV.

This rearrangement joins TRBV5-6 to TRBJ1-2, with 7 bases aligning to TRBD1. The germline V gene has CDR1 SGHDT and CDR2 YYEEEE. V was pared by 4 bases and J by 4 bases, with 7 bases of the junction left unmatched. The CDR3 has 14 residues. The CDR3 protein is CASSGGTDFYGYTF. The CDR3 DNA reads TGTGCCAGCAGCGGGGGGACAGACTTCTATGGCTACACCTTC.

This sequence joins TRBV6-6 and TRBJ1-4, with TRBD1 matching over 12 bases. The V segment lost 10 bases and the J segment 8 bases; nucleotides outside the gene matches: 8. This CDR3 contains 14 residues. In germline, CDR1 is MNHNY, CDR2 SVGAGI (reference sequence). CDR3: CATVRGTGGEKLFF. CDR3 DNA sequence: TGTGCCACCGTAAGGGGGACAGGGGGCGAAAAACTGTTTTTT.

V usage is TRBV4-1 and J usage is TRBJ1-2; D is possibly TRBD1 (5 bases). V lost 1 base to trimming and J lost 4 bases, with 16 bases between them. The CDR3 sequence is 16 residues long. CDR1 and CDR2 from the germline V gene are MGHRA and YSYEKL. The CDR3: CASSQVGGQDGYGYTF. CDR3 DNA sequence: TGCGCCAGCAGCCAAGTAGGTGGACAAGACGGCTATGGCTACACCTTC.

The chain combines TRBV29-1 with TRBJ1-2; D ambiguous. Germline V gene sequence: CDR1 SQVTM, CDR2 ANQGSEA. Trimming removed 3 bases from V and 0 bases from J, with 11 bases in between. This CDR3 contains 14 residues. CDR3 sequence: CSVDVTTANYGYTF. CDR3 nucleotide sequence: TGCAGCGTTGATGTAACTACGGCTAACTATGGCTACACCTTC.

The V and J genes are TRBV6-5 and TRBJ1-4; the D is unclear. The V and J ends lost 6 bases and 6 bases respectively, with 14 bases between them. Per the germline V gene, CDR1 is MNHEY and CDR2 is SVGAGI. The CDR3 sequence is 14 residues long. The CDR3 bases are TGTGCCAGCAGCCCGGACTGGGTTTATGAAAAACTGTTTTTT. It specifies CASSPDWVYEKLFF.

The genes are TRBV5-4 and TRBJ1-2; weak D call: TRBD1 (6 bases). Trimming cost V 3 bases and J 5 bases, with 8 bases left between them. The germline CDR1 and CDR2 sequences are SGHNT and YYREEE (reference sequence). The CDR3 is made up of 12 amino acids. The CDR3 here is CASSSQGYGYTF. The CDR3 coding sequence is TGTGCCAGCAGCTCCCAGGGGTATGGCTACACCTTC.

The V gene is TRBV5-1, the J gene TRBJ2-1, with 10 positions matching TRBD2. Germline V gives CDR1 SGHRS, CDR2 YFSETQ. This CDR3 is 14 amino acids long. V was clipped by 2 bases and J by 5 bases; unmatched bases: 1. CDR3 coding DNA: TGCGCCAGCAGCTTAGCGGGGGGGAACAATGAGCAGTTCTTC. It yields the protein CASSLAGGNNEQFF.

The chain has TRBV7-9 and TRBJ1-1, with unresolved D. Between the trimmed V and J ends, which lost 5 bases and 0 bases, there was a span of 10 bases. The CDR3 is 14 residues long. Looked up from germline, CDR1 is SEHNR and CDR2 is FQNEAQ (reference sequence). The CDR3 nucleotides read TGTGCCAGCAGCATCGGGGTGATGAACACTGAAGCTTTCTTT. It yields the protein CASSIGVMNTEAFF.

The chain links TRBV6-5 to TRBJ1-2; D call uncertain. Between the trimmed V and J ends, which lost 0 bases and 0 bases, there was a span of 8 bases. Germline V lookup: CDR1 MNHEY, CDR2 SVGAGI. The CDR3 is 15 residues long. The CDR3 coding sequence is TGTGCCAGCAGTTACTCCCGGGATACTAACTATGGCTACACCTTC. As protein: CASSYSRDTNYGYTF.

This chain uses TRBV5-8 with TRBJ2-5, with D maybe TRBD2 (7 bases). Looked up from germline, CDR1 is SGHTS and CDR2 is YDEGEE. The CDR3 totals 13 residues. Trimming took 2 bases from V and 5 from J, leaving 10 bases between them. The CDR3 reads CASSLGGAETQYF. The CDR3 DNA follows: TGTGCCAGCAGCTTAGGGGGGGCGGAGACCCAGTACTTC.

V usage is TRBV19 and J usage is TRBJ1-4, with 12 positions matching TRBD1. The CDR3 is 16 amino acids. J gave up 3 bases and V 6 bases, and 5 bases lay outside the gene matches. Germline assignment: CDR1 LNHDA and CDR2 SQIVND (reference sequence). The CDR3 protein is CASRGQGAGANEKLFF. CDR3 coding DNA: TGTGCCAGTAGGGGACAGGGGGCAGGAGCTAATGAAAAACTGTTTTTT.

The table lists this clone with a count of one. This chain joins TRBV7-3 and TRBJ2-7; 7 bases map to TRBD2. This CDR3 has 13 amino acids. The germline V gene encodes CDR1 SGHTA and CDR2 FQGTGA. The V segment lost 1 base and the J segment 7 bases; nucleotides outside the gene matches: 4. Here the CDR3 reads CASSLSAGDEQYF. The DNA for the CDR3 is TGTGCCAGCAGCTTAAGCGCGGGGGATGAGCAGTACTTC.

The CDR3 spells CASSEVLKGAWSPLHF. CDR3 nucleotides: TGTGCCAGCAGTGAGGTCTTAAAGGGGGCATGGTCACCCCTCCACTTT. The rearrangement uses TRBV2 and TRBJ1-6; 7 bases agree with TRBD1. The CDR3 totals 16 residues. The germline V gene encodes CDR1 SNHLY and CDR2 FYNNEI. The J segment lost 10 bases and the V segment lost 3 bases, leaving 12 bases of the junction unmatched. Full variable domain (remainder filled in from reference TRBV2 and TRBJ1-6): EPEVTQTPSHQVTQMGQEVILRCVPISNHLYFYWYRQILGQKVEFLVSFYNNEISEKSEIFDDQFSVERPDGSNFTLKIRSTKLEDSAMYFCASSEVLKGAWSPLHFGNGTRLTVT.